These T cell receptor beta chains were read from a single sample in a study of cytomegalovirus exposure and HLA in healthy donors. Repertoires were generated with immunoSEQ multiplex PCR, while TCRdb's copy carries only in-frame clones and drops some. The table includes 150,000 or so clones, roughly 68% detected once. Input material: PBMCs. These receptors were obtained from a man aged 30 to 45 in good health and CMV-seropositive. Each CDR3 is given with its conserved first and last residue. The size entry is marked missing in some rows and otherwise reads once, few, many or a size class.

.,TRBJ1-5,TRBV7-2,CASSFLTGSNQPQHF
.,TRBJ1-3,TRBV11-2,CASSPYGVSGNTIYF
.,TRBJ2-1,TRBV10-2,CASRRGTDNEQFF
.,TRBJ2-2,TRBV11-3,CASSTYRANTGELFF
.,TRBJ2-7,TRBV5-6,CASRGTGVSEQYF
.,TRBJ1-5,TRBV12-2,CASRLARFRGSQPQHF
.,TRBJ2-7,TRBV30,CAWRDSGEQYF
.,TRBJ1-4,TRBV6-1,CASSEQTGSGKLFF
.,TRBJ2-1,TRBV4-1,CASSHPGQSNEQFF
.,TRBJ2-2,TRBV13,CASSPMGLAGNTGELFF
many,TRBJ2-7,TRBV7-9,CASSPWTGGYEQYF
.,TRBJ2-7,TRBV9,CASSPRGGRGRNEQYF
few,TRBJ2-4,TRBV2,CASSLTGRSLIAKNIQYF
few,TRBJ1-5,TRBV28,CASSFVSGQGFTLSNQPQHF
.,.,TRBV2,CASRDYEQYF
once,TRBJ1-2,TRBV27,CASSSQGAMGYGYTF
.,TRBJ2-7,TRBV5-1,CASSLDGDPVRDEQYF
few,.,TRBV10-1,CASSESGSVAGLTYEQYF
.,TRBJ2-7,TRBV11-3,CASSLDTSEQYF
.,TRBJ2-5,TRBV11-2,CASSSARENPQYF
.,TRBJ2-7,TRBV5-5,CASSLAAPAGGFDEQYF
.,TRBJ2-5,TRBV7-9,CASSFDRPEETQYF
.,TRBJ1-4,TRBV5-1,CASRKAGTGDEKLFF
.,TRBJ2-1,TRBV5-1,CASSTTSGEQFF
.,TRBJ2-1,TRBV7-8,CASSLLGLAGEAAYNEQFF
.,TRBJ2-3,TRBV2,CASSEGLLAGEQDTQYF
few,TRBJ1-4,TRBV6-5,CASSYSREYEKLFF
.,TRBJ2-5,TRBV5-8,CASSLIGQGAGETQYF
.,TRBJ2-7,TRBV11-1,CASSLDGQGAWEQYF
.,TRBJ2-1,TRBV7-9,CASSFRDRGINEQFF
few,TRBJ2-7,TRBV9,CASSPPAAGGISYEQYF
.,TRBJ1-3,TRBV7-9,CASSLSGNTIYF
once,TRBJ2-1,TRBV5-6,CASSPFGTGGDEQFF
few,TRBJ2-2,TRBV30,CAWNRGTNTGELFF
few,TRBJ1-2,TRBV30,CAWSKEGSRLKGYGYTF
.,TRBJ2-1,TRBV5-4,CASSRTSGRVDEQFF
.,TRBJ2-3,TRBV28,CASTRLAGGGIDTQYF
.,TRBJ2-7,TRBV14,CASSQAAGSEQYF
.,TRBJ2-2,TRBV4-1,CASSQGFLAGVGELTGELFF
.,TRBJ2-5,TRBV28,CASSKGAKQETQYF
.,TRBJ2-7,TRBV15,CATSRDANGSYEQYF
.,TRBJ1-1,TRBV7-6,CASSQVGGGEAFF
.,TRBJ2-5,TRBV2,CASSPGLLTETQYF
.,TRBJ2-7,TRBV29-1,CSVPRQNSYEQYF
.,TRBJ2-3,TRBV5-1,CASTGGLAGKGTDTQYF
once,TRBJ2-7,TRBV5-1,CASSSIAGVESEQYF
few,TRBJ2-7,TRBV5-1,CASSLGGVDKKQYF
.,TRBJ1-1,TRBV6-5,CASSYRDRARGAFF
.,TRBJ2-1,TRBV5-1,CASSEGASGTMEQFF